Listed below are T cell receptor beta chains from one sample, sequenced in a study of tumor-infiltrating lymphocytes in primary liver carcinoma. TCRdb itself ran the multiplex PCR reads through MiXCR, one entry per CDR3 protein. The sample holds 84,000 or so distinct CDR3 sequences, approximately 77% seen once. Sequenced material: liver tumor tissue from sampling region 1. These receptors came from a man aged 35 to 55 with primary liver carcinoma and hepatitis B virus infection. CDR3s include the opening cysteine and the closing phenylalanine or tryptophan. Each record gives: D gene, V gene, J gene, clone size, CDR3 protein, CDR3 DNA. The D gene is left open where the match is weak. Size is omitted from some rows. Given values are once, few, many or a class for expanded clones.

-,TRBV5-4,TRBJ2-5,-,CASSLSVNLETQYF,TGCGCCAGCAGTTTGAGTGTCAATCTGGAGACCCAGTACTTC
-,TRBV18,TRBJ1-5,-,CGSSPQDGAGQPQHF,TGTGGCAGCTCACCACAAGACGGGGCTGGCCAGCCCCAGCATTTT
TRBD2,TRBV6-5,TRBJ2-1,many,CASSSLGSGSTEQFF,TGTGCCAGCAGTTCCCTCGGAAGCGGGAGCACTGAGCAGTTCTTC
TRBD2,TRBV11-2,TRBJ2-1,-,CASSTLGTSGSDNVQFF,TGTGCCAGCAGCACCCTCGGGACTAGCGGGAGTGATAATGTGCAGTTCTTC
-,TRBV11-2,TRBJ2-5,-,CASRSHVSAHQETQYF,TGTGCCAGCAGATCCCATGTCTCGGCCCACCAAGAGACCCAGTACTTC
-,TRBV4-1,TRBJ2-1,-,CASCQASGVEQFF,TGCGCCAGCTGTCAGGCTTCTGGCGTCGAGCAGTTCTTC
TRBD1,TRBV6-6,TRBJ2-3,-,CAGSYVWVRGLTDTQYF,TGTGCTGGCAGTTACGTCTGGGTCAGGGGGCTGACAGATACGCAGTATTTT
-,TRBV10-2,TRBJ2-3,-,CANAQQDASTDTQYF,TGCGCCAACGCACAGCAAGACGCTAGCACAGATACGCAGTATTTT
-,TRBV16,TRBJ2-1,-,CASSQLGRRLYNEQFF,TGTGCCAGCAGCCAGTTAGGGCGGAGATTATACAATGAGCAGTTCTTC
-,TRBV6-5,TRBJ2-3,-,CASSCSNRATDTQYF,TGTGCCAGTAGTTGCTCTAATCGCGCCACAGATACGCAGTATTTT
-,TRBV11-1,TRBJ2-2,-,CASSLGLHIGELFF,TGTGCCAGCAGTTTAGGTTTACACATCGGGGAGCTGTTTTTT
-,TRBV6-2/TRBV6-3,TRBJ1-5,many,CASSYSGAGQPQHF,TGTGCCAGCAGTTACTCAGGGGCTGGACAGCCCCAGCATTTT
-,TRBV6-2/TRBV6-3,TRBJ2-3,-,CASSPLSTTLTDTQYF,TGTGCCAGCAGTCCCCTCTCGACCACCCTCACAGATACGCAGTATTTT
-,TRBV12-3/TRBV12-4,TRBJ2-5,-,CASSLDRALRETQYF,TGTGCCAGCAGTTTAGACAGGGCCCTCCGGGAGACCCAGTATTTC
-,TRBV4-1,TRBJ1-1,-,CASNQVLGTAVNTEAFF,TGCGCCAGCAACCAAGTTTTAGGGACGGCGGTGAACACTGAAGCTTTCTTT
TRBD2,TRBV24-1,TRBJ2-1,many,CATSDDTSGRDEQFF,TGTGCCACCAGTGATGATACTAGCGGGAGGGATGAGCAGTTCTTC
-,TRBV11-2,TRBJ2-2,once,CANLPPRVYTGELFF,TGTGCCAACCTCCCACCGAGAGTGTACACCGGGGAGTTGTTTTTC
TRBD1,TRBV4-1,TRBJ1-5,-,CATNQAGTGDRPQHF,TGCGCCACCAACCAAGCGGGGACAGGCGACCGGCCCCAGCATTTT
TRBD2,TRBV11-2,TRBJ2-6,-,CASSRLPAGSSGANVPTF,TGTGCCAGCAGCCGCCTTCCAGCGGGAAGCTCTGGGGCCAACGTCCCGACTTTC
-,TRBV5-5,TRBJ1-1,-,CASSWSSQGNTAAFF,TGTGCCAGCAGCTGGTCCTCCCAGGGGAACACTGCAGCTTTCTTT
TRBD2,TRBV11-1,TRBJ2-3,-,CTTSKGLAVSTDTQYF,TGTACCACCAGCAAGGGACTAGCGGTTAGCACAGATACGCAGTATTTC
-,TRBV7-3,TRBJ2-1,few,CASSLNRFGGSNEQFF,TGTGCCAGCAGCTTAAATCGTTTTGGGGGGAGCAATGAGCAGTTCTTC
TRBD2,TRBV29-1,TRBJ2-1,-,CSAPSGGGQLF,TGCAGCGCGCCCAGTGGCGGGGGGCAGCTATTC
-,TRBV29-1,TRBJ1-2,-,CSVEAPVVGGYAF,TGCAGCGTTGAAGCGCCAGTAGTTGGTGGCTACGCCTTC
-,TRBV11-2,TRBJ2-7,-,CASSLGVPRVEQYF,TGTGCCAGCAGCTTAGGAGTTCCTCGAGTCGAGCAGTACTTC
TRBD1,TRBV11-2,TRBJ2-3,medium-sized,CASSLETGGTDTQYF,TGTGCCAGCAGCTTAGAGACAGGGGGCACAGATACGCAGTATTTT
TRBD1,TRBV29-1,TRBJ2-1,-,CNALRGTGNNEQFF,TGCAACGCTCTGAGGGGGACAGGGAACAATGAGCAGTTTTTC
TRBD1,TRBV19,TRBJ1-1,many,CASNARQGAGTEAFF,TGTGCCAGTAATGCACGACAGGGGGCAGGGACTGAAGCTTTCTTT
TRBD1,TRBV11-2,TRBJ2-2,-,CTSRPGTGTGELFF,TGTACCAGCAGACCCGGGACAGGGACCGGGGAGCTGTTTTTT
-,TRBV19,TRBJ1-1,-,CASSSRENTEAFF,TGTGCCAGTAGTAGCAGAGAGAACACTGAAGCTTTCTTT
TRBD2,TRBV11-1,TRBJ2-1,few,CASSLGAGDTEQSF,TGTGCCAGCAGCTTAGGTGCGGGAGATACTGAGCAGTCCTTC
TRBD1,TRBV28,TRBJ1-5,once,CTSSAGGMSQPRHF,TGTACCAGCAGCGCAGGGGGCATGAGTCAGCCCCGGCATTTT
TRBD1,TRBV28,TRBJ2-7,-,CASRPPGTGEAYEQYF,TGTGCCAGCAGACCTCCCGGGACAGGAGAAGCCTACGAGCAGTACTTC
-,TRBV20-1,TRBJ2-1,many,CSASPVNNEQFF,TGCAGTGCGAGCCCCGTAAACAATGAGCAGTTCTTC
TRBD2,TRBV6-6,TRBJ2-5,many,CASKGGSGAGETQYF,TGTGCCAGCAAAGGAGGGAGCGGGGCAGGAGAGACCCAGTACTTC
TRBD1,TRBV5-4,TRBJ2-7,-,CASGSGQARTYEQYF,TGTGCCAGCGGCTCGGGACAGGCGCGCACCTACGAACAGTACTTC
TRBD2,TRBV4-1,TRBJ2-7,many,CASSHAFGRGTTYEQYF,TGCGCCAGCAGCCACGCCTTCGGGCGGGGGACTACCTACGAGCAGTACTTC
-,TRBV12-3/TRBV12-4,TRBJ2-7,-,CASTSPTAGAIYERYF,TGTGCCAGCACTTCCCCCACAGCTGGAGCAATCTACGAGCGGTACTTC
-,TRBV11-1,TRBJ2-7,-,CTNSLRFDYGTYEQYF,TGTACCAACAGCTTACGCTTTGACTACGGTACCTACGAGCAGTACTTC
-,TRBV4-1,TRBJ2-5,-,CASSARGPIYF,TGCGCCAGCAGTGCCAGAGGACCCATCTACTTC
TRBD2,TRBV28,TRBJ2-7,-,CASSSISGSRYEQYF,TGTGCCAGCAGTTCTATTAGCGGGAGCAGGTACGAGCAGTACTTC
-,TRBV12-3/TRBV12-4,TRBJ1-3,-,CASSPRLERATISF,TGTGCCAGCAGTCCACGCCTCGAGAGGGCTACCATATCTTTT
-,TRBV29-1,TRBJ2-5,-,CCIDQETQYF,TGCTGCATTGACCAAGAGACCCAGTACTTC